Listed below are T cell receptor beta chains from one sample, sequenced in a study of blood T cell repertoires in COVID-19. Produced via immunoSEQ multiplex PCR; TCRdb's table is partial and in-frame only. The repertoire holds some 65,000 clones, with around three quarters as singletons. The sequenced sample consisted of peripheral blood. Receptors were obtained from a human donor in a cohort sampled during active COVID-19. Each CDR3 is given with its conserved first and last residue. D genes are given only for firm matches. The size field is filled for only some rows; it gives once, few, many or a size class.

V gene	J gene	D gene	clone size	CDR3 DNA	CDR3 protein
TRBV6-2/TRBV6-3	TRBJ2-1	TRBD2	-	TGTGCCAGCAGTTACTCGACTAGCGGGACTATAAACAATGAGCAGTTCTTC	CASSYSTSGTINNEQFF
TRBV10-3	TRBJ2-1	TRBD2	-	TGTGCCATCAGTGAATGGTCTAGCGGGGACAATGAGCAGTTCTTC	CAISEWSSGDNEQFF
TRBV5-8	TRBJ2-2	TRBD2	-	TGTGCCAGCAGCCTTAGCGGGAGGTTAGGTGCCACCGGGGAGCTGTTTTTT	CASSLSGRLGATGELFF
TRBV7-9	TRBJ2-1	TRBD2	-	TGTGCCAGTCAAAATCCGGGAGGGAACAATGAGCAGTTCTTC	CASQNPGGNNEQFF
TRBV18	TRBJ2-5	-	-	TGTGCCAGCTCACCGGGGCCCTCAGAGACCCAGTACTTC	CASSPGPSETQYF
TRBV5-1	TRBJ2-5	-	-	TGCGCCAGCAGCTTGCATGGACAGGGAGGGGGAGAGACCCAGTACTTC	CASSLHGQGGGETQYF
TRBV6-5	TRBJ1-1	TRBD1	once	TGTGCCAGCAGTTCCAACACAGGGGGCGGCACTGAAGCTTTCTTT	CASSSNTGGGTEAFF
TRBV3-1/TRBV3-2	TRBJ2-7	TRBD2	-	TGTGCCAGCAACTTTCGAGCGGGAGGGCCACACGAGCAGTACTTC	CASNFRAGGPHEQYF
TRBV28	TRBJ1-1	-	once	TGTGCCAGCAGACTAGCTCTTGAAGCTTTCTTT	CASRLALEAFF
TRBV30	TRBJ2-7	TRBD2	-	TGTGCCTGGAGCCCGGGGGGGGGCCGGGAGCAGTACTTC	CAWSPGGGREQYF
TRBV9	TRBJ1-4	TRBD1	-	TGTGCCAGCAACCCTACAGGGGCAACTAATGAAAAACTGTTTTTT	CASNPTGATNEKLFF
TRBV7-8	TRBJ2-6	TRBD1	-	TGTGCCAGCAGCTTGAGGACAGGGGGTTCTGGGGCCAACGTCCTGACTTTC	CASSLRTGGSGANVLTF
TRBV11-2	TRBJ2-5	TRBD2	-	TGTGCCAGCAGCTTAGAGGGACTAGCGGGAAGCGCTTGGGAGACCCAGTACTTC	CASSLEGLAGSAWETQYF
TRBV19	TRBJ2-1	-	-	TGTGCCAGTAGTATTGGCAGGGCCAATGAGCAGTTCTTC	CASSIGRANEQFF
TRBV6-2/TRBV6-3	TRBJ1-1	-	-	TGTGCCAGCAGTTATTTAGGGGAAACTGAAGCTTTCTTT	CASSYLGETEAFF
TRBV6-5	TRBJ1-3	-	-	TGTGCCAGCACTCGCTCTGGAAACACCATATATTTT	CASTRSGNTIYF
TRBV5-4	TRBJ1-2	TRBD1	-	TGTGCCAGCAGCTTGGACAGGGGAAACTATGGCTACACCTTC	CASSLDRGNYGYTF
TRBV19	TRBJ2-3	TRBD2	-	TGTGCCAGTAGTATCGGACTAGCGGGGGGCACAGATACGCAGTATTTT	CASSIGLAGGTDTQYF
TRBV7-9	TRBJ2-1	-	few	TGTGCCAGCAGCTTAGGTGGATTTGGGGGGAATGAGCAGTTCTTC	CASSLGGFGGNEQFF
TRBV5-1	TRBJ2-1	-	-	TGCGCCAGCCGGTCCGAGAGCTACAATGAGCAGTTCTTC	CASRSESYNEQFF
TRBV27	TRBJ2-1	-	-	TGTGCCAGCAGCTCACAGGGTCATGAGCAGTTCTTC	CASSSQGHEQFF
TRBV6-5	TRBJ2-7	TRBD2	-	TGTGCCAGCAGTTATGAGCGGGGGACCTACGAGCAGTACTTC	CASSYERGTYEQYF
TRBV6-5	TRBJ2-7	TRBD2	-	TGTGCCAGTACAGAGCGGGAGTCGGGCGAGCAGTACTTC	CASTERESGEQYF
TRBV9	TRBJ2-7	-	once	TGTGCCAGCAGCGTAGGAGGCTTTTCCTACGAGCAGTACTTC	CASSVGGFSYEQYF
TRBV6-2/TRBV6-3	TRBJ2-7	-	-	TGTGCCAGCAGTTTTACAGGCTACGAGCAGTACTTC	CASSFTGYEQYF
TRBV7-9	TRBJ2-7	TRBD1	-	TGTGCCAGCAGCTCAAGGCCGGGACAGGGTGACGACGAGCAGTACTTC	CASSSRPGQGDDEQYF
TRBV7-2	TRBJ1-2	TRBD1	-	TGTGCCAGCAGCTCAGGGGGAAGTGGCTACACCTTC	CASSSGGSGYTF
TRBV7-2	TRBJ2-5	-	-	TGTGCCAGCAGCATATCAACAGGAGCGGAGACCCAGTACTTC	CASSISTGAETQYF
TRBV7-2	TRBJ2-5	-	-	TGTGCCAGCAGCTTACGGGGGGCAGGGGAGACCCAGTACTTC	CASSLRGAGETQYF
TRBV7-9	TRBJ1-5	-	-	TGTGCCAGCAGCTTAGGGGTGGGGGCCCGACATTTT	CASSLGVGARHF
TRBV27	TRBJ1-2	TRBD1	-	TGTGCCAGCAGCCCCCGGGACAGGAGTACCTATGGCTACACCTTC	CASSPRDRSTYGYTF
TRBV30	TRBJ1-2	-	-	TGTGCCTGGGGCCGGGAGTCAAGGCCCAATGGCTACACCTTC	CAWGRESRPNGYTF
TRBV7-2	TRBJ2-1	TRBD1	-	TGTGCCAGCAGCTCAATGGGACAGGGATACAATGAGCAGTTCTTC	CASSSMGQGYNEQFF
TRBV18	TRBJ2-3	TRBD1	-	TGTGCCAGCTCACCCTCGGGACAGGGGCCAGATACGCAGTATTTT	CASSPSGQGPDTQYF
TRBV6-6	TRBJ2-7	-	-	TGTGCCAGCAGTTACTCGGGAGGCGAGCAGTACTTC	CASSYSGGEQYF
TRBV4-3	TRBJ1-2	TRBD1	-	TGCGCCAGCAGCCAATTTGACAGGGGGCGGTTCGACTACACCTTC	CASSQFDRGRFDYTF
TRBV6-6	TRBJ1-2	TRBD1	-	TGTGCCAGCAGACCTACGGACAGGGGCTATGGCTACACCTTC	CASRPTDRGYGYTF
TRBV6-2/TRBV6-3	TRBJ2-7	-	-	TGTGCCAGCAGCCTTCGGGATGGCACCTACGAGCAGTACTTC	CASSLRDGTYEQYF
TRBV18	TRBJ2-7	-	-	TGTGCCAGCTCCAGGGTAAACTACGAGCAGTACTTC	CASSRVNYEQYF
TRBV5-5	TRBJ2-5	-	-	TGTGCCAGCAGCTTGGGGCGGTCCTTCCAAGAGACCCAGTACTTC	CASSLGRSFQETQYF
TRBV18	TRBJ1-5	TRBD1	-	TGTGCCAGCTCACTGGGGACAGGGGGGCATCAGCCCCAGCATTTT	CASSLGTGGHQPQHF
TRBV9	TRBJ2-1	TRBD2	-	TGTGCCAGCAGCGTAGCGGGGACTAGCGGGAGAAAGGGGTACAATGAGCAGTTCTTC	CASSVAGTSGRKGYNEQFF
TRBV7-2	TRBJ2-7	TRBD2	once	TGTGCCAGCAGCTTAAACGGGCGGGAGCACGGGCAGTACTTC	CASSLNGREHGQYF
TRBV5-5	TRBJ1-1	-	-	TGTGCCAGCAGCCTGTGGGGAGAGAACACTGAAGCTTTCTTT	CASSLWGENTEAFF
TRBV4-3	TRBJ1-5	-	-	TGCGCCAGCAGCCAAGCCACGGGACAATACAATCAGTTCCAGCATTTT	CASSQATGQYNQFQHF
TRBV7-2	TRBJ1-1	TRBD1	-	TGTGCCAGCAGCTGGACAGGGAGGATGAACACTGAAGCTTTCTTT	CASSWTGRMNTEAFF
TRBV25-1	TRBJ2-7	TRBD1	-	TGTGCCAGCAGTGTGACAGGGAAGTACGAGCAGTACTTC	CASSVTGKYEQYF
TRBV18	TRBJ1-5	TRBD1	-	TGTGCCAGCTCACCTCCCGGGACAGGGATAGATCAGCCCCAGCATTTT	CASSPPGTGIDQPQHF
TRBV13	TRBJ2-1	-	-	TGTGCCAGCAGCATCCCTCCCGCCCGGAGTACCAATGAGCAGTTCTTC	CASSIPPARSTNEQFF
TRBV9	TRBJ1-6	TRBD1	-	TGTGCCAGCAGCCGGGACAGACTAAATTCACCCCTCCACTTT	CASSRDRLNSPLHF
TRBV5-1	TRBJ2-3	TRBD1	-	TGCGCCAGCAGCTTGGACAGGGGGCACACAGATACGCAGTATTTT	CASSLDRGHTDTQYF
TRBV2	TRBJ1-1	TRBD1	-	TGTGCCAGCAGTCCCTCCATCATCAGGGGGCGCAGGACTGAAGCTTTCTTT	CASSPSIIRGRRTEAFF
TRBV24-1	TRBJ2-3	TRBD1	-	TGTGCCACCAGTGAAGCCGGGACAGGGACGTCAGATACGCAGTATTTT	CATSEAGTGTSDTQYF
TRBV28	TRBJ1-1	TRBD1	-	TGTGCCAGCTCAACCCTAACAGGGGCTTTTCGGACTGAAGCTTTCTTT	CASSTLTGAFRTEAFF
TRBV5-6	TRBJ2-7	TRBD2	-	TGTGCCAGCAGCTTTAGCGGGGTTAGCTACGAGCAGTACTTC	CASSFSGVSYEQYF
TRBV6-2/TRBV6-3	TRBJ2-5	-	few	TGTGCCAGCAGTTACCGGGAGACCCAGTACTTC	CASSYRETQYF
TRBV5-1	TRBJ2-5	-	-	TGCGCCAGCAGCTTGGGCGGTCCGAAAGAGACCCAGTACTTC	CASSLGGPKETQYF
TRBV2	TRBJ1-1	-	-	TGTGCCAGCAGGCTCAGGGAGGCGAACACTGAAGCTTTCTTT	CASRLREANTEAFF
TRBV7-9	TRBJ2-7	-	medium-sized	TGTGCCAGCAGCTTATCCCGTCTCGTTCCCTACGAGCAGTACTTC	CASSLSRLVPYEQYF
TRBV7-8	TRBJ2-1	TRBD2	-	TGTGCCAGCAGCCCGGGACTAGCGGCCTACAATGAGCAGTTCTTC	CASSPGLAAYNEQFF